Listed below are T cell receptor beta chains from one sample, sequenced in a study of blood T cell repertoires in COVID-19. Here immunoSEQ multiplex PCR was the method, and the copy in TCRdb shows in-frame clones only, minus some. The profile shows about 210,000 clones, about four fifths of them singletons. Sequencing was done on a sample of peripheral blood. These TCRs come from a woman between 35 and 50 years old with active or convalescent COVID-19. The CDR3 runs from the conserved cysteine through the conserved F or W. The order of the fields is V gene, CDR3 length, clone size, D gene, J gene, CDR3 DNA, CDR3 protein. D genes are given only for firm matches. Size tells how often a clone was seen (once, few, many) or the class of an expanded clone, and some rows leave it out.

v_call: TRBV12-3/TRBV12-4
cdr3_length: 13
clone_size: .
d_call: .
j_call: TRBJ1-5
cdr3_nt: TGTGCCAGCAGCCGCGGGGGGTCCCAGCCCCAGCATTTT
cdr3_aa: CASSRGGSQPQHF

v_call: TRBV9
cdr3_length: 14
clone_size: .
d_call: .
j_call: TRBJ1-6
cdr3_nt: TGTGCCAGCACCCCGACTGGGTACGGGTCACCCCTCCACTTT
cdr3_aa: CASTPTGYGSPLHF

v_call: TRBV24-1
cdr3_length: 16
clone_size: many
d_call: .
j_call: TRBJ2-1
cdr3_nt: TGTGCCACCAGTGATTTAGTGGGTGACCAGGCCGATGAGCAGTTCTTC
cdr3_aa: CATSDLVGDQADEQFF

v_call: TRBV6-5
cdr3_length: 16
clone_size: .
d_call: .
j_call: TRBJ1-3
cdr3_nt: TGTGCCAGCAGTTACTCCGGGACATTTACTGGAAACACCATATATTTT
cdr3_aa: CASSYSGTFTGNTIYF

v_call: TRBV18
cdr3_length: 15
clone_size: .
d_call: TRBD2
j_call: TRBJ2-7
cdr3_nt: TGTGCCAGCTCAGCTTCTAGCGGGAGCTCCTACGAGCAGTACTTC
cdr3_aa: CASSASSGSSYEQYF

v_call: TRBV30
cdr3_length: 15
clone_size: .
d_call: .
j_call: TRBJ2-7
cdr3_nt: TGTGCCTGGAGCCTCTGGGGGCCACTAGGTAGCGAGCAGTACTTC
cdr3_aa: CAWSLWGPLGSEQYF

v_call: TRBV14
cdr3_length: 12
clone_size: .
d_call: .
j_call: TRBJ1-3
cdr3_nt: TGTGCCAGCAGCCAAGTCATAAACACCATATATTTT
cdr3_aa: CASSQVINTIYF

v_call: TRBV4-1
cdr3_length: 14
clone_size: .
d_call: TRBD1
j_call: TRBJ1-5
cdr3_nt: TGCGCCAGCAGGCGCCAGGGGGCAAATCAGCCCCAGCATTTT
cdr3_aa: CASRRQGANQPQHF

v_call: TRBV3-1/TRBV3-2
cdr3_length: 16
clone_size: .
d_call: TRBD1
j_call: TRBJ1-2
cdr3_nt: TGTGCCAGCAGCCGGGGACAGGGAGGAACTAACTATGGCTACACCTTC
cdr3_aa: CASSRGQGGTNYGYTF

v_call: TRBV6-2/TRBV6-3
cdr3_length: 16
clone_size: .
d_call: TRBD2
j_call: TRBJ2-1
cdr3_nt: TGTGCCAGCAGCCACTACGGGGGGGCGTCCTACAATGAGCAGTTCTTC
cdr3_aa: CASSHYGGASYNEQFF

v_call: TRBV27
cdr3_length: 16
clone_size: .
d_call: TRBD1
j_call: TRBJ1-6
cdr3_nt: TGTGCCAGCAGTTTAGCTTTCGAGACAGGGTATTCACCCCTCCACTTT
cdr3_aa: CASSLAFETGYSPLHF

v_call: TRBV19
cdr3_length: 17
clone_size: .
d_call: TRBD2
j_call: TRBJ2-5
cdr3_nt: TGTGCCAGTAGTATAAACGGGCTAGCGGGAGGCAGGGAGACCCAGTACTTC
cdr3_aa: CASSINGLAGGRETQYF

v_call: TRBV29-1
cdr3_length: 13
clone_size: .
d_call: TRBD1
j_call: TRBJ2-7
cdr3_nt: TGCAGCGTTGGGACAGGGGAATCCTACGAGCAGTACTTC
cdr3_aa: CSVGTGESYEQYF

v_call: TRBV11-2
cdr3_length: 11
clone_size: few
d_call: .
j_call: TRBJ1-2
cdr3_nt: TGTGCCAGCAGTTTCAGGGGCGGCTACACCTTC
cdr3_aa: CASSFRGGYTF

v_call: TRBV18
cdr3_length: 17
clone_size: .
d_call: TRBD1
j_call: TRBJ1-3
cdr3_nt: TGTGCCAGCTCACCGGAGGGGACAGGGGGCTCTGGAAACACCATATATTTT
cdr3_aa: CASSPEGTGGSGNTIYF

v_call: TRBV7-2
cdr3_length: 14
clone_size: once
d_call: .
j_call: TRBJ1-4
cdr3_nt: TGTGCCAGCAGCGCCAGGATTGCTAATGAAAAACTGTTTTTT
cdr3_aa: CASSARIANEKLFF

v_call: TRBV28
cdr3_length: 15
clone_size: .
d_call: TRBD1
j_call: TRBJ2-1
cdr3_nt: TGTGCCAGCAGGGGACAGGCAAAATCCTACAATGAGCAGTTCTTC
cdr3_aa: CASRGQAKSYNEQFF

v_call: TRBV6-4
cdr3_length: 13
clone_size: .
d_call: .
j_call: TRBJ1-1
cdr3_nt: TGTGCCAGCAGTGACCCAGGGTTCACTGAAGCTTTCTTT
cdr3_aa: CASSDPGFTEAFF

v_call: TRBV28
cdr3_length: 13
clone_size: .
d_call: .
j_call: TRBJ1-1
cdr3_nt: TGTGCCAGTAGGACAAGGACGAACACTGAAGCTTTCTTT
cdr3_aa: CASRTRTNTEAFF

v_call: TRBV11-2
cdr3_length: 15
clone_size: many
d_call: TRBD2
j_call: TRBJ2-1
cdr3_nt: TGTGCCAGCAGTCCTAGCGGGTCTGCCTACAATGAGCAGTTCTTC
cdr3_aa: CASSPSGSAYNEQFF

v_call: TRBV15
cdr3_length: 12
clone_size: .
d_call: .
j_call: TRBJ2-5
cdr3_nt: TGTGCCACCAGCACTAGAAAAGAGACCCAGTACTTC
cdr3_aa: CATSTRKETQYF

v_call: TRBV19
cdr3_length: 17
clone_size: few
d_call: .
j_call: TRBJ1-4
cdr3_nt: TGTGCCAGTAGTATTTTTCGGGGACACGCAACTAATGAAAAACTGTTTTTT
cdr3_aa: CASSIFRGHATNEKLFF

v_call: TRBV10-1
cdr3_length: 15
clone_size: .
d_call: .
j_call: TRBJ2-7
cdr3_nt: TGCGCCAGCAGTGAGGGTAAGGGACAAGCCTACGAGCAGTACTTC
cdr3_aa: CASSEGKGQAYEQYF

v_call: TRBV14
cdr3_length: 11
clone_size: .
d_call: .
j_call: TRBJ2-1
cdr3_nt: TGTGCCAGCAGCCAGGAGTATGAGCAGTTCTTC
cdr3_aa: CASSQEYEQFF

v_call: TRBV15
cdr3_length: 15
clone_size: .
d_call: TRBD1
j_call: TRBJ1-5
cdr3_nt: TGTGCCACCAGCAAATCCGGGACAGGGGTCCAGCCCCAGCATTTT
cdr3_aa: CATSKSGTGVQPQHF

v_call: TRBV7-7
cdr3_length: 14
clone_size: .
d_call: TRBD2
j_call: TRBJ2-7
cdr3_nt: TGTGCTAGCAGCCCAGACCGGGGGGCCTACGAGCAGTACTTC
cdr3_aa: CASSPDRGAYEQYF

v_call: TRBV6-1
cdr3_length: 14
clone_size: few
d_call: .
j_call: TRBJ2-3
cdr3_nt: TGTGCCAGCAGTGAACCGGGGGGCACAGATACGCAGTATTTT
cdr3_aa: CASSEPGGTDTQYF

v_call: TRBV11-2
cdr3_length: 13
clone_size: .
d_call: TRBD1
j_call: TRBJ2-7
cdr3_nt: TGTGCCAGCAGCTGGGGACAGACCTACGAGCAGTACTTC
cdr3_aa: CASSWGQTYEQYF

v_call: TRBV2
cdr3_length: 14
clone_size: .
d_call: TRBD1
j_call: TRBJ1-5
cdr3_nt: TGTGCCAGCAGTGGACAGGGAGGCAATCAGCCCCAGCATTTT
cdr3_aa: CASSGQGGNQPQHF

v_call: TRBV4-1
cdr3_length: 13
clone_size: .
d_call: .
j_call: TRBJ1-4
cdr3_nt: TGCGCCAGCAGCCAAGTGGGGCCTGAAAAACTGTTTTTT
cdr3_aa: CASSQVGPEKLFF

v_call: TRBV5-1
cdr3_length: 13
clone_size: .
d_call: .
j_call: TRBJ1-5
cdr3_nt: TGCGCCAGCAGCTCAGGGGCCAATCAGCCCCAGCATTTT
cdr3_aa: CASSSGANQPQHF

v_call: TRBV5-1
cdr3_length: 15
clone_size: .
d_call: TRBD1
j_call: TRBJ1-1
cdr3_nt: TGCGCCAGCAGCGGGTCGCAGGGGGCGTTCACTGAAGCTTTCTTT
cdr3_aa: CASSGSQGAFTEAFF

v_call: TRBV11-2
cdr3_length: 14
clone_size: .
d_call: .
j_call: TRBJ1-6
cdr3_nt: TGTGCCAGCAGTCTAGGGGTTTCTAATTCACCCCTCCACTTT
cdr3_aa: CASSLGVSNSPLHF

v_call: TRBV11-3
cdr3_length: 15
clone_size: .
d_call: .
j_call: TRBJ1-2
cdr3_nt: TGTGCCAGCAGCCCCCCAGGGCTTTCTAACTATGGCTACACCTTC
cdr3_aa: CASSPPGLSNYGYTF

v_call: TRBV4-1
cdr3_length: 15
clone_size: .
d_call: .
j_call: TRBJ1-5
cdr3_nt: TGCGCCAGCAGCCAAGACAGGGTAAGCAATCAGCCCCAGCATTTT
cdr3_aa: CASSQDRVSNQPQHF

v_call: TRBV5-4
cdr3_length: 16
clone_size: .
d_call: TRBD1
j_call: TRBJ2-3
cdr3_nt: TGTGCCAGCAGCTTGGCGGGGGACAGGTTAACAGATACGCAGTATTTT
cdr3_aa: CASSLAGDRLTDTQYF

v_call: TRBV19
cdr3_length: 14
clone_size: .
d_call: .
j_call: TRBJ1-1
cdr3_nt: TGTGCCAGTAGTATAGCCCCAGTCAGTACTGAAGCTTTCTTT
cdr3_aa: CASSIAPVSTEAFF

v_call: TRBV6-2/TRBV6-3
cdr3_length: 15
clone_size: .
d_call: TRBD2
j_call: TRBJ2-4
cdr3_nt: TGTGCCAGCACCCCACGGGGGGAAGCCAAAAACATTCAGTACTTC
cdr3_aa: CASTPRGEAKNIQYF

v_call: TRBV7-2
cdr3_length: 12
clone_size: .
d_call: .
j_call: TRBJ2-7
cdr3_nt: TGTGCCAGCAGCTTAACGGGCTACGAGCAGTACTTC
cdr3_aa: CASSLTGYEQYF

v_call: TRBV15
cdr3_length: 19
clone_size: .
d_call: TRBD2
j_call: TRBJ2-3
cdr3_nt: TGTGCCACCAGCAGCGATAGCGGGGGAGATTACACTAGCACAGATACGCAGTATTTT
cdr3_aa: CATSSDSGGDYTSTDTQYF

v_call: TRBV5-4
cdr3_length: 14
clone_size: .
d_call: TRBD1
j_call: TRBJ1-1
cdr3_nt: TGTGCCAGCAGCCCGGAGGACAGGGACACTGAAGCTTTCTTT
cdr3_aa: CASSPEDRDTEAFF

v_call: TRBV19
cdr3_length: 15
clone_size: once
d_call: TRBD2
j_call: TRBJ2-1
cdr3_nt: TGTGCCAGTAGTGAAACGGGGGGTCTATACAATGAGCAGTTCTTC
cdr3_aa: CASSETGGLYNEQFF

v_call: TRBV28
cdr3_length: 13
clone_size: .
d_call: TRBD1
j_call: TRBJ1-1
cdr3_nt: TGTGCCAGCGTCGGACAGGTCGCGGCTGAAGCTTTCTTT
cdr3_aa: CASVGQVAAEAFF

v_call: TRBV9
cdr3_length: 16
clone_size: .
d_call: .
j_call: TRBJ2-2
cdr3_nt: TGTGCCAGCAGCGTAGTTATTGGGACTTCCACCGGGGAGCTGTTTTTT
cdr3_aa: CASSVVIGTSTGELFF

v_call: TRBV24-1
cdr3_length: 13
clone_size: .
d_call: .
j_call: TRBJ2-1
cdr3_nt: TGTGCCACCAGCGAAACTTCCTACAATGAGCAGTTCTTC
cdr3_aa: CATSETSYNEQFF

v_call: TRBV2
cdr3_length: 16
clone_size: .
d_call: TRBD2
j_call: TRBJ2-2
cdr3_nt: TGTGCCAGCAGGGGACTAGCGGGGGGAGGTACCGGGGAGCTGTTTTTT
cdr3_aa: CASRGLAGGGTGELFF

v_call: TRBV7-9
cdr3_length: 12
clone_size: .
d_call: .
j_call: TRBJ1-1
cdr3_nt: TGTGCCTGCCGCAGCGGAAGGACTGAAGCTTTCTTT
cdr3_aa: CACRSGRTEAFF